A single sample is the source of the 13 T cell receptor beta chains below, sequenced in a study of blood T cell repertoires in COVID-19. TCRdb's copy holds only in-frame clones and misses some; the assay was immunoSEQ multiplex PCR. The table has more than 300,000 clones, around 83% seen once. Sequencing was done on a sample of peripheral blood. These TCRs come from a woman in her fifties or sixties with acute or convalescent COVID-19.

The rearrangement joins TRBV9 to TRBJ2-3, with D hard to call. The V and J ends lost 0 bases and 3 bases respectively, with 8 bases between them. The CDR3 totals 14 residues. The germline gives CDR1 SGDLS, CDR2 YYNGEE. DNA of the CDR3: TGTGCCAGCAGCGTAGGAACAGTTACAGATACGCAGTATTTT. Amino acids: CASSVGTVTDTQYF.

V usage is TRBV6-6 and J usage is TRBJ2-7; D might be TRBD2 (5 bases). In germline, CDR1 is MNHNY, CDR2 SVGAGI (reference sequence). The CDR3 is made up of 13 amino acids. V dropped 2 bases and J dropped 3 bases, with 8 bases sitting between them. CDR3 sequence: CASSYQTSYEQYF. CDR3 nucleotides: TGTGCCAGCAGTTACCAAACTAGCTACGAGCAGTACTTC.

The rearrangement uses TRBV24-1 and TRBJ2-1; tentative D call: TRBD2 (6 bases). This CDR3 comprises 15 residues. Germline loops: CDR1 KGHDR, CDR2 SFDVKD. V was cut by 3 bases and J by 6 bases, with 14 bases left in between. The chain's CDR3 is CATSDTRTGGNEQFF. CDR3 DNA: TGTGCCACCAGTGATACTCGGACCGGGGGCAATGAGCAGTTCTTC.

The J gene is TRBJ1-4, the V gene TRBV5-6; 7 positions agree with TRBD1. V was clipped by 7 bases and J by 6 bases; unmatched bases: 12. The CDR3 runs 15 residues. CDR1 is SGHDT and CDR2 is YYEEEE in the germline V gene. CDR3 coding DNA: TGTGCCAGCGGGACAGCCACTAAAGCTGATGAAAAACTGTTTTTT. Encoded protein: CASGTATKADEKLFF.

This clone has just one count. The chain employs TRBV2 and TRBJ1-6, with 10 bases aligning to TRBD1. The CDR3 is 15 residues long. Germline CDR1 reads SNHLY; CDR2 reads FYNNEI. The V and J ends lost 4 bases and 8 bases, in that order; junction bases with no gene match: 5. The CDR3 sequence: CASSGQGAQDSPLHF. The CDR3 coding sequence is TGTGCCAGCAGTGGACAGGGGGCGCAAGATTCACCCCTCCACTTT.

Note on this clone: The sample carries other DNA sequences with the same CDR3. V is TRBV2 and J is TRBJ2-1; 7 bases are shared with TRBD2. The CDR3 sequence is 15 residues long. Germline V gene sequence: CDR1 SNHLY, CDR2 FYNNEI. V trimming: 5 bases; J trimming: 0 bases; junction bases outside the gene matches: 4. The CDR3 DNA is TGTGCCAGCAGTCGAGCGGGGAGCTCCTACAATGAGCAGTTCTTC. Translating gives CASSRAGSSYNEQFF.

The rearrangement joins TRBV14 to TRBJ1-2; TRBD1 agrees at 12 bases. This CDR3 contains 15 residues. Losses at the gene ends were 4 bases for V and 6 bases for J; bases not matched to a gene: 6. Germline V gene data show CDR1 as SGHDN and CDR2 as FVKESK. As DNA, the CDR3 is TGTGCCAGCAGCCGAGCCGGGACAGGGGGCGATGGCTACACCTTC. Amino acids: CASSRAGTGGDGYTF.

Written as DNA, the CDR3 is TGCGCCAGCAGTGAGTCTCCGGGACAGGGGTTAAATGAGCAGTTCTTC. Translated: CASSESPGQGLNEQFF. V gene TRBV10-1 combines with J gene TRBJ2-1; TRBD1 agrees at 10 bases. The CDR3 has 16 amino acids. The trim removed 0 bases at V and 7 bases at J, leaving 6 bases unmatched. The germline V gene has CDR1 WNHNN and CDR2 SYGVQD (reference sequence).

This chain uses TRBV19 with TRBJ1-1; TRBD1 aligns across 9 bases. The CDR3 runs to 14 residues. V dropped 6 bases and J dropped 4; count of bases not matched to a gene: 6. CDR1 and CDR2 (germline): LNHDA, SQIVND (reference sequence). In nucleotides, the CDR3 is TGTGCCAGTAGCAGGGACAGGGAAGGCACTGAAGCTTTCTTT. It encodes CASSRDREGTEAFF. Drawing the rest from reference TRBV19 and TRBJ1-1, the complete variable domain is DGGITQSPKYLFRKEGQNVTLSCEQNLNHDAMYWYRQDPGQGLRLIYYSQIVNDFQKGDIAEGYSVSREKKESFPLTVTSAQKNPTAFYLCASSRDREGTEAFFGQGTRLTVV.

This clone has just a few counts. This chain connects TRBV4-2 to TRBJ1-2, with 8 bases matching TRBD1. CDR3 size: 12 residues. Trimming at V came to 4 bases and at J to 8 bases, leaving 3 bases not matched to a gene. Germline CDR1 and CDR2: LGHNA and YNFKEQ. The chain's CDR3 is CASSRQGQGYTF. DNA of the CDR3: TGTGCCAGCAGCCGACAGGGGCAGGGCTACACCTTC.

This chain joins TRBV7-2 and TRBJ2-2; tentative D call: TRBD1 (6 bases). Germline V gives CDR1 SGHTA, CDR2 FQGNSA. V was shortened by 5 bases and J by 7 bases, with 14 bases between the two germline ends. The CDR3 runs 14 residues. CDR3 sequence: CASSTQTGSGELFF. DNA for the CDR3: TGTGCCAGCAGCACCCAGACAGGTAGCGGGGAGCTGTTTTTT.

The rearrangement links TRBV3-1 (or the pseudogene TRBV3-2) to TRBJ2-7, with TRBD1 matching 9 bases. Trimming cost V 5 bases and J 2 bases; bases outside gene matches: 7. The CDR3 extends over 15 amino acids. Germline V CDR1 and CDR2: LGHDT, YNNKEL (reference sequence). The CDR3 sequence is CASSGRDRVAYEQYF. As DNA, the CDR3 is TGTGCCAGCAGCGGCCGGGACAGGGTTGCCTACGAGCAGTACTTC.

V is TRBV6-5 and J is TRBJ1-2; 7 bases are shared with TRBD1. Germline assignment: CDR1 MNHEY and CDR2 SVGAGI. The J segment lost 4 bases and the V segment lost 6 bases, leaving 8 bases of the junction unmatched. This CDR3 comprises 14 residues. The DNA of the CDR3 is TGTGCCAGCAGCCGCGGGACAGATTTCTATGGCTACACCTTC. Its protein is CASSRGTDFYGYTF.